This is a list of T cell receptor beta chains from one sample in a study of shared clonotypes between healthy human individuals. Only in-frame clones appear in the TCRdb table, and some are missing; sequencing was by immunoSEQ multiplex PCR. Of roughly 2.6 million clones in the sample, about 92% were seen once. Material for sequencing was naive CD4+ T cells sorted from blood. All receptors derive from a man younger than 35 in good health. Each CDR3 is given with its conserved first and last residue. Fields, in order: clone size, D gene, J gene, V gene, CDR3 protein, CDR3 DNA. D genes are given only for firm matches. The size of a clone is reported for some rows only, either as once, few or many, or as a class for expanded clones.

abundance: -; d_gene: -; j_gene: TRBJ1-4; v_gene: TRBV5-4; CDR3aa: CASSRVGGTNEKLFF; CDR3nt: TGTGCCAGCAGCCGGGTCGGGGGCACTAATGAAAAACTGTTTTTT
abundance: -; d_gene: -; j_gene: TRBJ2-5; v_gene: TRBV9; CDR3aa: CASSVGGQETQYF; CDR3nt: TGTGCCAGCAGCGTTGGCGGCCAAGAGACCCAGTACTTC
abundance: -; d_gene: -; j_gene: TRBJ2-5; v_gene: TRBV10-3; CDR3aa: CAISGTEQETQYF; CDR3nt: TGTGCCATCAGCGGGACGGAACAAGAGACCCAGTACTTC
abundance: -; d_gene: TRBD2; j_gene: TRBJ2-3; v_gene: TRBV6-6; CDR3aa: CASSYSGGTGTDTQYF; CDR3nt: TGTGCCAGCAGTTACTCGGGGGGGACGGGCACAGATACGCAGTATTTT
abundance: -; d_gene: -; j_gene: TRBJ1-2; v_gene: TRBV29-1; CDR3aa: CSVASRGAVYGYTF; CDR3nt: TGCAGCGTGGCCTCGAGGGGGGCAGTTTACGGCTACACCTTC
abundance: once; d_gene: -; j_gene: TRBJ1-3; v_gene: TRBV11-2; CDR3aa: CASSLRGYGNTIYF; CDR3nt: TGTGCCAGCAGCTTAAGAGGGTACGGAAACACCATATATTTT
abundance: -; d_gene: TRBD1; j_gene: TRBJ2-1; v_gene: TRBV28; CDR3aa: CASSKQGGSSYNEQFF; CDR3nt: TGTGCCAGCTCCAAACAGGGGGGAAGCTCCTACAATGAGCAGTTCTTC
abundance: -; d_gene: -; j_gene: TRBJ1-2; v_gene: TRBV6-5; CDR3aa: CASSTGNYGYTF; CDR3nt: TGTGCCAGCAGTACAGGAAACTATGGCTACACCTTC
abundance: -; d_gene: -; j_gene: TRBJ1-5; v_gene: TRBV6-1; CDR3aa: CASRMNQPQHF; CDR3nt: TGTGCCAGCAGAATGAATCAGCCCCAGCATTTT
abundance: -; d_gene: -; j_gene: TRBJ2-7; v_gene: TRBV27; CDR3aa: CASSYSPRLTYEQYF; CDR3nt: TGTGCCAGCAGTTATTCTCCGCGATTAACCTACGAGCAGTACTTC
abundance: -; d_gene: TRBD1; j_gene: TRBJ1-1; v_gene: TRBV18; CDR3aa: CASSPTTGGNTEAFF; CDR3nt: TGTGCCAGCTCACCAACAACAGGGGGGAACACTGAAGCTTTCTTT
abundance: -; d_gene: -; j_gene: TRBJ2-7; v_gene: TRBV7-3; CDR3aa: CASSRDSYHEQYF; CDR3nt: TGTGCCAGCAGCCGCGACAGTTATCACGAGCAGTACTTC